This record concerns one T cell receptor (beta chain) sequence. Its specificity is not known. TCRdb used MiXCR to reprocess the 5' RACE reads, holding one entry per CDR3 protein. This table holds 350,000 to 450,000 distinct CDR3 sequences, under 30% found once. Trimming removed 5 bases from V and 4 bases from J; junction bases left unmatched: 5. The length of the CDR3 is 13 residues. The data were taken from a study of T-cell memory formation after mild COVID-19. Overall study results and limits: Second-wave clones that peaked on day 37 lacked confirmed SARS-CoV-2 specificity. In pre-infection memory, a portion of responding clones appeared, which suggested that cross-reactive memory joined.

The receptor comes from an adult woman who had mild COVID-19 (a few samples of this study predate the infection). Cell type and time point are not known. This chain uses TRBV12-3 or TRBV12-4 with TRBJ2-7; 7 bases map to TRBD1. The sequenced sample consisted of PBMCs or a T cell subset sorted from them (not recorded which). CDR3 sequence: CASSLGTVYEQYF. CDR3 bases: TGTGCCAGCAGTCTGGGGACAGTTTACGAGCAGTACTTC.